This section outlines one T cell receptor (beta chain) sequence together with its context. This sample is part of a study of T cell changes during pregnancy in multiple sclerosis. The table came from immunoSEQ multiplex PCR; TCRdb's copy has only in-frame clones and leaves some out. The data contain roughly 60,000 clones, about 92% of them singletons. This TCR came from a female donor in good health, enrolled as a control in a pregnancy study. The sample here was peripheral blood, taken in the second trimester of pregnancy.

CDR3: CASRPGQRNTEAFF. For the CDR3, the DNA is TGTGCCAGCAGACCGGGACAGCGGAACACTGAAGCTTTCTTT. The gene calls are TRBV11-2 and TRBJ1-1, with 7 positions matching TRBD1. Germline loops: CDR1 SGHAT, CDR2 FQNNGV. CDR3 length equals 14 residues. Trimming took 6 bases from V and 1 from J; bases not matched to a gene: 5.